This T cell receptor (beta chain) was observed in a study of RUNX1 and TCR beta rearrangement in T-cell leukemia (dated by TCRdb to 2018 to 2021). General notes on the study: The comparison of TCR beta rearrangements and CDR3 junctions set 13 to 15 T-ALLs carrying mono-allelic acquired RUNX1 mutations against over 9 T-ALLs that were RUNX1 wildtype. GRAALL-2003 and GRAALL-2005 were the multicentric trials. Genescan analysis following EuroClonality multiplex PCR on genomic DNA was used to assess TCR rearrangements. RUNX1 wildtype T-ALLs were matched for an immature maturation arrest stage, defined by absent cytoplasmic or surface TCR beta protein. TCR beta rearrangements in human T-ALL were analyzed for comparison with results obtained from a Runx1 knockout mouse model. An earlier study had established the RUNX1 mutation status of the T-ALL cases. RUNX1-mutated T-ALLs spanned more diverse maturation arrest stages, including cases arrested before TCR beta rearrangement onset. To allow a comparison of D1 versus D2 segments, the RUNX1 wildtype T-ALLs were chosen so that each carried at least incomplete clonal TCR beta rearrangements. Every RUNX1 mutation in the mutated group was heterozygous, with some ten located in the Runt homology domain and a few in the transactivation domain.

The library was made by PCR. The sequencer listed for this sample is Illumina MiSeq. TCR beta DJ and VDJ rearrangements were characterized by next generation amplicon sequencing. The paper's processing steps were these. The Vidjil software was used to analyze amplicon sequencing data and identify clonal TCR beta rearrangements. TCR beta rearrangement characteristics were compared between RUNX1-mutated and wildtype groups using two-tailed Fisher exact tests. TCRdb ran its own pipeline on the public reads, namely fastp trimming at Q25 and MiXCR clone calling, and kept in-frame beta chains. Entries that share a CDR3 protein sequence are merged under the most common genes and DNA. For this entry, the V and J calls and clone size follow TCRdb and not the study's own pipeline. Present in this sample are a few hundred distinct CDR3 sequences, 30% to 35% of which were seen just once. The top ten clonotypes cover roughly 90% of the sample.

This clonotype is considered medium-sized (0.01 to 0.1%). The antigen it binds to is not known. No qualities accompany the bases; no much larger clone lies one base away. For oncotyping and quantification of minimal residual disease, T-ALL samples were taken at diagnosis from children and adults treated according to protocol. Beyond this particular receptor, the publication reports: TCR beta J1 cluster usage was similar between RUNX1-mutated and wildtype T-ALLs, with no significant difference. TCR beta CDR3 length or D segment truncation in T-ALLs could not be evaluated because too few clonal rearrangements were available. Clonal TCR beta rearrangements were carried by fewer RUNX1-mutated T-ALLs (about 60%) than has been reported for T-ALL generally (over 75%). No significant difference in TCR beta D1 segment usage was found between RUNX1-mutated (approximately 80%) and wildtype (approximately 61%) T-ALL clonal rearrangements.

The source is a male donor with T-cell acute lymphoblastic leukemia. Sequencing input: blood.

The DNA sequence is TGTGCCAGCAGTCCATGGACAGGAGATCAGCCCCAGCATTTT. It specifies CASSPWTGDQPQHF. The chain joins TRBV12-3 or TRBV12-4 to TRBJ1-5, with TRBD1 identical over 7 junction bases. The CDR3 runs 14 amino acids, cysteine and phenylalanine included. Just the 42-base CDR3 DNA is kept, in frame starting at base 1. V loses 5 bases at its end and J loses 5 bases; junction bases beyond the gene matches: 6.